This TCR beta chain derives from a study of T-cell reconstitution after alpha-beta-depleted transplantation in children. Library preparation (for TCRbeta) was performed with unique molecular identifiers. TCRdb redid the calling of the PCR reads with MiXCR, one entry per CDR3 protein. Of some 590,000 distinct CDR3 sequences listed, about 10% are singletons. V dropped 5 bases and J dropped 6 bases, with 11 bases sitting between them. This CDR3 spans 13 amino acids. Germline CDR1 and CDR2: LGHNA and YSLEER. The table lists this clonotype with a few counts. V is TRBV4-3 and J is TRBJ1-5, with unresolved D. The sample here was PBMCs from the stem cell graft donor, taken from the stem cell graft. The sequence was obtained from a human donor who donated a stem cell graft to a child with acute myeloid leukemia. The CDR3 protein is CASSSVPAQPQHF. The CDR3, as DNA: TGCGCCAGCAGCTCCGTTCCCGCTCAGCCCCAGCATTTT.